Presented here are 25 T cell receptor beta chains from one specimen sequenced in a study of blood T cell repertoires in COVID-19. The table came from immunoSEQ multiplex PCR; TCRdb's copy has only in-frame clones and leaves some out. The table shows around 310,000 clones, with 90% occurring only once. Sequenced: peripheral blood. The receptors here all came from a woman in her thirties or forties with COVID-19, enrolled during active disease.

The rearrangement links TRBV4-1 to TRBJ2-3; 7 positions agree with TRBD1. V was pared by 2 bases and J by 1 base, with 12 bases of the junction left unmatched. The CDR3 is made up of 18 amino acids. The V gene's germline CDR1 is MGHRA and CDR2 YSYEKL. DNA of the CDR3: TGCGCCAGCAGCCAAAGCAGAAGAGGCGGACAGGGCACAGATACGCAGTATTTT. Translated, it gives CASSQSRRGGQGTDTQYF.

This chain joins TRBV10-3 and TRBJ1-5; TRBD1 is a possible D gene (6 bases). Germline-derived CDR1 and CDR2 are ENHRY and SYGVKD. CDR3 length: 13 amino acids. Trimming shortened V by 7 bases and J by 1 base, and 8 bases separated the two germline ends. In DNA, the CDR3 is TGTGCCATCAACACAGGGAGCAATCAGCCCCAGCATTTT. It is translated as CAINTGSNQPQHF.

Here the CDR3 reads CASSLAGAGIQETQYF. CDR3 DNA: TGTGCCAGCAGTTTAGCAGGGGCAGGCATACAAGAGACCCAGTACTTC. This sequence joins TRBV28 and TRBJ2-5, with D perhaps TRBD1 (6 bases). V gave up 2 bases and J gave up 2 bases, with 15 bases separating them. The CDR3 consists of 16 residues. CDR1 and CDR2 (germline): MDHEN, SYDVKM.

This sequence joins TRBV5-4 and TRBJ2-5; TRBD2 aligns across 8 bases. The CDR3 covers 18 residues. Per germline, CDR1 SGHNT and CDR2 YYREEE (reference sequence). The J segment lost 2 bases and the V segment lost 0 bases, leaving 12 bases of the junction unmatched. The CDR3 here is CASSLAFRSGGAQETQYF. The CDR3 coding sequence is TGTGCCAGCAGCTTGGCCTTTAGGAGCGGGGGCGCGCAAGAGACCCAGTACTTC.

V and J are TRBV5-1 and TRBJ2-7, with 9 bases aligning to TRBD1. Unmatched junction bases numbered 2, after V lost 0 bases and J lost 1 base. Germline V gene sequence: CDR1 SGHRS, CDR2 YFSETQ. The CDR3 has 15 residues. Here the CDR3 DNA reads TGCGCCAGCAGCTTGGGGACAGGGGTGTCCTACGAGCAGTACTTC. This translates into CASSLGTGVSYEQYF. The variable domain in full, completed from reference TRBV5-1 and TRBJ2-7, reads KAGVTQTPRYLIKTRGQQVTLSCSPISGHRSVSWYQQTPGQGLQFLFEYFSETQRNKGNFPGRFSGRQFSNSRSEMNVSTLELGDSALYLCASSLGTGVSYEQYFGPGTRLTVT.

The chain combines TRBV6-5 with TRBJ2-7, with TRBD2 as a possible D gene (5 bases). Germline loops: CDR1 MNHEY, CDR2 SVGAGI. The CDR3 contains 14 residues. Trimming took 6 bases from V and 5 from J, leaving 17 bases between them. CDR3 DNA: TGTGCCAGCAGGGGCGAGGGAGTGACCCACGAGCAGTACTTC. Amino acid sequence: CASRGEGVTHEQYF.

The chain has TRBV19 and TRBJ2-7; D not certain. V was clipped by 1 base and J by 1 base, with 5 bases between them. Germline CDR1 reads LNHDA; CDR2 reads SQIVND (reference sequence). The CDR3 is 13 amino acids. Here the CDR3 DNA reads TGTGCCAGTAGTATAGGCACTTCCTACGAGCAGTACTTC. The encoded protein is CASSIGTSYEQYF. Full variable domain (rest looked up from reference TRBV19 and TRBJ2-7): DGGITQSPKYLFRKEGQNVTLSCEQNLNHDAMYWYRQDPGQGLRLIYYSQIVNDFQKGDIAEGYSVSREKKESFPLTVTSAQKNPTAFYLCASSIGTSYEQYFGPGTRLTVT.

CDR3 sequence reads: CASSQDRGIGELFF. CDR3 sequence (DNA): TGTGCCAGCAGCCAAGACAGGGGGATCGGGGAGCTGTTTTTT. This rearrangement joins TRBV3-1 (or the pseudogene TRBV3-2) to TRBJ2-2; 7 bases match TRBD1. The CDR3 is made up of 14 amino acids. V gave up 0 bases and J gave up 7 bases; unmatched junction bases: 2. CDR1 is LGHDT and CDR2 is YNNKEL in the germline V gene (reference sequence).

The genes are TRBV24-1 and TRBJ1-3, with 7 bases fitting TRBD1. The CDR3 runs to 13 residues. The germline gives CDR1 KGHDR, CDR2 SFDVKD. J lost 2 bases, V lost 12 bases, and 6 bases had no gene match. This CDR3 reads CAAQGVPGNTIYF. In DNA, the CDR3 is TGTGCCGCTCAGGGGGTACCTGGAAACACCATATATTTT.

This chain links TRBV2 with TRBJ1-5; D not certain. CDR1 is SNHLY and CDR2 is FYNNEI in the germline V gene. V was shortened by 3 bases and J by 7 bases, with 10 bases between the two germline ends. This CDR3 comprises 13 residues. Written as DNA, the CDR3 is TGTGCCAGCAGTGAGGGCCTTCAACAGCCCCAGCATTTT. Protein: CASSEGLQQPQHF.

The rearrangement uses TRBV18 and TRBJ1-4; weak D call: TRBD1 (6 bases). With 3 bases removed from V and 5 bases from J, the gap between germline ends came to 10 bases. Looked up from germline, CDR1 is KGHSH and CDR2 is LQKENI. The CDR3 covers 14 residues. The CDR3 DNA reads TGTGCCAGCTCACCGGGGACAAGGAATGAAAAACTGTTTTTT. It encodes CASSPGTRNEKLFF.

This rearrangement joins TRBV5-1 to TRBJ2-7; 7 bases match TRBD1. The ends lost 0 bases at V and 2 bases at J; junction bases unmatched: 8. This CDR3 has 16 amino acids. CDR1 SGHRS and CDR2 YFSETQ come from the germline V gene. CDR3 protein: CASSLGTDRLTYEQYF. CDR3 in DNA: TGCGCCAGCAGCTTGGGCACGGACAGGCTTACCTACGAGCAGTACTTC.

The rearrangement uses TRBV6-2 or TRBV6-3 and TRBJ1-3; D not resolved. The germline V and J ends were trimmed by 0 bases and 3 bases, with 12 bases remaining between them. The CDR3 has 16 residues. The germline CDR1 and CDR2 sequences are MNHEY and SVGEGT. DNA for the CDR3: TGTGCCAGCAGTTACTCAAGCGCAGCGGTTGGAAACACCATATATTTT. Its protein is CASSYSSAAVGNTIYF.

This sequence joins TRBV5-6 and TRBJ1-5; 9 bases fit TRBD1. CDR3 size: 16 residues. CDR1 SGHDT and CDR2 YYEEEE come from the germline V gene. V lost 2 bases and J lost 6; bases outside the gene matches: 9. The CDR3 DNA sequence: TGTGCCAGCAGCTTATTTGGGACAGGGAGGGCTCAGCCCCAGCATTTT. Its translation is CASSLFGTGRAQPQHF.

The genes are TRBV7-2 and TRBJ2-3, with 8 nucleotides matching TRBD2. This CDR3 is built from 16 residues. After removal of 2 bases from V and 3 bases from J, the junction contained 7 bases not matched to a gene. Germline lookup yields CDR1 SGHTA and CDR2 FQGNSA. Here the CDR3 reads CASSLTGGPGTDTQYF. DNA for the CDR3: TGTGCCAGCAGCTTAACGGGAGGGCCGGGGACAGATACGCAGTATTTT.

The V call is TRBV28, the J call TRBJ1-5, with D unclear. The CDR3 is 13 amino acids. The V end lost 5 bases, the J end lost 5 bases, and 10 bases lay between the germline ends. CDR1 is MDHEN, CDR2 SYDVKM, per germline. In DNA form, the CDR3 reads TGTGCCAGCAGTATCCTTCGTCATCAGCCCCAGCATTTT. Translated: CASSILRHQPQHF.

This chain uses TRBV14 with TRBJ2-1, with a tentative D call TRBD2 (6 bases). The length of the CDR3 is 15 residues. V was clipped by 4 bases and J by 3 bases, with 13 bases between them. Germline lookup yields CDR1 SGHDN and CDR2 FVKESK. CDR3 sequence (DNA): TGTGCCAGCAGCCCTCGGACTATTTTCTACAATGAGCAGTTCTTC. It codes for CASSPRTIFYNEQFF. Complete variable domain (other parts from reference TRBV14 and TRBJ2-1): EAGVTQFPSHSVIEKGQTVTLRCDPISGHDNLYWYRRVMGKEIKFLLHFVKESKQDESGMPNNRFLAERTGGTYSTLKVQPAELEDSGVYFCASSPRTIFYNEQFFGPGTRLTVL.

J is TRBJ1-4 and V is TRBV11-1; D is perhaps TRBD1 (5 bases). V lost 5 bases and J lost 3, with 10 bases in between. This CDR3 comprises 14 residues. Per the germline V gene, CDR1 is SGHAT and CDR2 is FQDESV (reference sequence). CDR3 sequence: CASSLGGPNEKLFF. Written as DNA, the CDR3 is TGTGCCAGCAGCCTCGGGGGACCTAATGAAAAACTGTTTTTT.

The rearrangement links TRBV28 to TRBJ1-5; maybe TRBD1 (5 bases). The CDR3 length is 16 residues. The germline V and J ends were trimmed by 6 bases and 6 bases, with 21 bases remaining between them. Germline V lookup: CDR1 MDHEN, CDR2 SYDVKM. CDR3 bases: TGTGCCAGCAGCCCTTCGAGAAGGGGAGGCGGTCAGCCCCAGCATTTT. Its protein is CASSPSRRGGGQPQHF.

The J gene is TRBJ1-4, the V gene TRBV14; TRBD1 is a possible D gene (5 bases). The V end lost 8 bases, the J end lost 3 bases, and 10 bases lay between the germline ends. Germline loops: CDR1 SGHDN, CDR2 FVKESK. This CDR3 has 13 amino acids. The CDR3 sequence: CASRGRANEKLFF. The CDR3 nucleotides are TGTGCCAGCCGAGGCAGGGCTAATGAAAAACTGTTTTTT. Variable domain in full (rest from reference TRBV14 and TRBJ1-4): EAGVTQFPSHSVIEKGQTVTLRCDPISGHDNLYWYRRVMGKEIKFLLHFVKESKQDESGMPNNRFLAERTGGTYSTLKVQPAELEDSGVYFCASRGRANEKLFFGSGTQLSVL.

The rearrangement uses TRBV18 and TRBJ1-3; D is perhaps TRBD1 (5 bases). CDR1 and CDR2 (germline): KGHSH, LQKENI. V lost 3 bases and J lost 1, with 13 bases in between. CDR3 size: 16 residues. The CDR3 protein is CASSPSQGGSGNTIYF. The CDR3 bases are TGTGCCAGCTCACCTTCGCAGGGAGGGTCTGGAAACACCATATATTTT.

This clone came up a few times. This rearrangement joins TRBV4-3 to TRBJ1-5; D possibly corresponds to TRBD1 (5 bases). CDR3 length: 15 residues. CDR1 is LGHNA, CDR2 YSLEER, per germline. Trimming pared 0 bases from V and 5 bases from J, leaving 11 bases between. CDR3 sequence reads: CASSQDILGDQPQHF. DNA of the CDR3: TGCGCCAGCAGCCAAGACATCTTAGGGGATCAGCCCCAGCATTTT.

The CDR3 DNA reads as TGTGCCAGCTCACTGGGGACAGGGATCTTTGAAGCTTTCTTT. Translating it yields CASSLGTGIFEAFF. The chain uses TRBV18 and TRBJ1-1; 9 positions match TRBD1. Germline V gene lookup returns CDR1 KGHSH and CDR2 LQKENI. J lost 7 bases, V lost 4 bases, and 7 bases had no gene match. The CDR3 extends over 14 amino acids. The whole variable domain, filled in from reference TRBV18 and TRBJ1-1, reads NAGVMQNPRHLVRRRGQEARLRCSPMKGHSHVYWYRQLPEEGLKFMVYLQKENIIDESGMPKERFSAEFPKEGPSILRIQQVVRGDSAAYFCASSLGTGIFEAFFGQGTRLTVV.

The chain combines TRBV2 with TRBJ2-2; D perhaps matches TRBD2 (7 bases). V lost 6 bases and J lost 4, with 18 bases in between. CDR3 length: 16 residues. The germline V gene has CDR1 SNHLY and CDR2 FYNNEI. The CDR3 sequence is CASSAPSGGPTGELFF. The CDR3 DNA sequence: TGTGCCAGCAGCGCCCCCTCGGGGGGCCCCACCGGGGAGCTGTTTTTT.

The chain combines TRBV6-5 with TRBJ1-4, with D unresolved. V lost 0 bases to trimming and J lost 8 bases, with 10 bases between them. CDR3 length: 14 amino acids. Germline V lookup: CDR1 MNHEY, CDR2 SVGAGI. The CDR3 coding sequence is TGTGCCAGCAGTTACTCGTTGGGGAGGGAAAAACTGTTTTTT. Translation: CASSYSLGREKLFF.